The rows below give T cell receptor beta chains drawn from one sample of a study of TIL therapy for anti-PD-1-resistant metastatic lung cancer. TCRdb's copy holds only in-frame clones and misses some; the assay was immunoSEQ multiplex PCR. The table lists tens of thousands of clones, around 70% of them singletons. Here the sequenced sample was blood, taken at baseline. The receptors shown here come from a person between 30 and 79 years old with non-small cell lung cancer. Both conserved end residues are part of each CDR3. A D gene is named only where the DNA matches it firmly. Only some rows state a clone size, as once, few, many or a class for expanded clones.

v_call	d_call	clone_size	j_call	cdr3_aa	cdr3_nt
TRBV29-1	TRBD1	-	TRBJ2-7	CSVRITRTGGRAANEQYF	TGCAGCGTTCGAATTACCCGGACAGGGGGACGGGCCGCAAACGAGCAGTACTTC
TRBV27	TRBD2	-	TRBJ2-5	CATSKWLAEQETQYF	TGTGCCACCTCAAAGTGGCTAGCGGAACAAGAGACCCAGTACTTC
TRBV4-1	TRBD2	-	TRBJ2-1	CASSQGLAVYNEQFF	TGCGCCAGCAGCCAAGGACTAGCGGTCTACAATGAGCAGTTCTTC
TRBV28	TRBD1	few	TRBJ2-7	CASRVTGGREQYF	TGTGCCAGCAGGGTGACAGGGGGCCGCGAGCAGTACTTC
TRBV14	-	-	TRBJ1-3	CASSQEVPISGNTIYF	TGTGCCAGCAGCCAAGAGGTCCCAATCTCTGGAAACACCATATATTTT
TRBV18	-	-	TRBJ2-6	CASSPSISGANVLTF	TGTGCCAGCTCACCAAGTATTTCTGGGGCCAACGTCCTGACTTTC
TRBV28	-	few	TRBJ1-5	CASSLDSNQPQHF	TGTGCCAGCAGTTTGGATAGCAATCAGCCCCAGCATTTT
TRBV19	-	-	TRBJ1-2	CAAWGDNYGYTF	TGTGCGGCTTGGGGAGACAACTATGGCTACACCTTC
TRBV5-4	TRBD2	-	TRBJ2-1	CASSFLAGVPDEQFF	TGTGCCAGCAGCTTTTTAGCGGGAGTTCCCGATGAGCAGTTCTTC
TRBV5-1	-	once	TRBJ2-3	CASSLVADTQYF	TGCGCCAGCAGCTTGGTCGCAGATACGCAGTATTTT
TRBV5-1	-	-	TRBJ2-2	CASNPSGVASGELFF	TGCGCCAGCAACCCGTCGGGGGTTGCCTCCGGGGAGCTGTTTTTT
TRBV27	TRBD1	-	TRBJ2-7	CASSSTGWPYEQYF	TGTGCCAGCAGTTCGACAGGGTGGCCCTACGAGCAGTACTTC
TRBV5-6	-	-	TRBJ2-1	CASSLARHNEQFF	TGTGCCAGCAGCTTGGCCAGACACAATGAGCAGTTCTTC
TRBV7-9	-	-	TRBJ2-3	CASSLGGRKSDTQYF	TGTGCCAGCAGCTTAGGGGGCAGGAAATCAGATACGCAGTATTTT
TRBV9	TRBD1	-	TRBJ1-2	CASSPSQGASYGYTF	TGTGCCAGCAGCCCCTCCCAGGGGGCGTCCTATGGCTACACCTTC
TRBV6-6	TRBD1	-	TRBJ2-1	CASSSGQGVNNEQFF	TGTGCCAGCAGTTCTGGACAGGGGGTTAACAATGAGCAGTTCTTC
TRBV27	-	-	TRBJ2-2	CASTTKWGTGELFF	TGTGCCAGCACTACTAAGTGGGGAACCGGGGAGCTGTTTTTT
TRBV4-2	TRBD2	-	TRBJ2-3	CASSPRVTSGTDTQYF	TGTGCCAGCAGCCCTCGGGTGACTAGCGGCACAGATACGCAGTATTTT
TRBV5-6	-	-	TRBJ2-7	CASSFAGSSYEQYF	TGTGCCAGCAGTTTCGCGGGCAGCTCCTACGAGCAGTACTTC
TRBV19	-	-	TRBJ2-3	CASSITGLLDTQYF	TGTGCCAGTAGTATAACAGGTTTACTTGATACGCAGTATTTT
TRBV4-1	-	few	TRBJ1-1	CASSQDHGDATPEAFF	TGCGCCAGCAGCCAAGATCATGGGGACGCAACACCAGAAGCTTTCTTT
TRBV6-5	-	-	TRBJ2-7	CASSYSGYARNEQYF	TGTGCCAGCAGTTACTCCGGGTACGCTCGCAACGAGCAGTACTTC
TRBV2	-	-	TRBJ2-5	CASSVGDIQSETQYF	TGTGCCAGCAGTGTAGGGGACATTCAGTCCGAGACCCAGTACTTC
TRBV9	TRBD1	-	TRBJ2-2	CASSVATGQGTGELFF	TGTGCCAGCAGCGTAGCTACGGGACAGGGTACCGGGGAGCTGTTTTTT
TRBV2	-	-	TRBJ2-4	CASSERVIAKNIQYF	TGTGCCAGCAGTGAGCGCGTTATAGCCAAAAACATTCAGTACTTC
TRBV6-5	TRBD1	few	TRBJ2-7	CASSPTGDSYEQYF	TGTGCCAGCAGCCCGACAGGGGACTCCTACGAGCAGTACTTC
TRBV5-1	-	once	TRBJ2-1	CASSLDVFSSYNEQFF	TGCGCCAGCAGCTTGGACGTGTTTAGCTCCTACAATGAGCAGTTCTTC
TRBV6-1	TRBD2	-	TRBJ2-3	CASSEIPAGGGDTQYF	TGTGCCAGCAGTGAAATCCCTGCGGGGGGCGGAGATACGCAGTATTTT
TRBV6-5	-	once	TRBJ2-7	CASSPDTIYEQYF	TGTGCCAGCAGTCCGGACACGATCTACGAGCAGTACTTC
TRBV15	-	-	TRBJ1-4	CATEQAQGATNEKLFF	TGTGCCACCGAACAGGCACAGGGCGCAACTAATGAAAAACTGTTTTTT
TRBV6-6	-	-	TRBJ2-3	CASSPEGDTQYF	TGTGCCAGCAGCCCCGAAGGGGATACGCAGTATTTT
TRBV7-9	-	-	TRBJ1-1	CASSLATSPGNTEAFF	TGTGCCAGCAGCTTAGCGACATCGCCGGGGAACACTGAAGCTTTCTTT
TRBV7-9	TRBD2	once	TRBJ2-5	CASSRSGGDQETQYF	TGTGCCAGCAGCCGTAGCGGGGGGGATCAAGAGACCCAGTACTTC
TRBV6-5	-	-	TRBJ2-2	CASTALNTGELFF	TGTGCCAGCACTGCCCTGAACACCGGGGAGCTGTTTTTT
TRBV25-1	-	few	TRBJ1-5	CASSESGNQPQHF	TGTGCCAGCAGTGAATCAGGGAACCAGCCCCAGCATTTT
TRBV9	-	-	TRBJ1-3	CASSAAGGSGNTIYF	TGTGCCAGCAGCGCAGCCGGGGGGTCTGGAAACACCATATATTTT
TRBV5-1	-	-	TRBJ1-3	CASSLGQSPGNTIYF	TGCGCCAGCAGCTTGGGACAGAGCCCTGGAAACACCATATATTTT
TRBV5-1	-	once	TRBJ2-3	CASSPGGQTDTQYF	TGCGCCAGCAGCCCAGGAGGACAGACAGATACGCAGTATTTT
TRBV7-7	-	few	TRBJ2-2	CASSLFSGQRNTGELFF	TGTGCTAGCAGCCTCTTCTCAGGACAACGAAACACCGGGGAGCTGTTTTTT
TRBV7-3	-	few	TRBJ1-3	CASSLKPQGPGNTIYF	TGTGCCAGCAGCTTAAAGCCCCAAGGGCCCGGAAACACCATATATTTT
TRBV7-6	TRBD1	-	TRBJ1-2	CASSSSPGTGSYGYTF	TGTGCCAGCAGCTCTTCACCCGGGACAGGGTCGTATGGCTACACCTTC
TRBV5-6	-	-	TRBJ1-6	CASSWGSGTYLHF	TGTGCCAGCAGCTGGGGATCCGGGACCTACCTCCACTTT
TRBV5-1	-	-	TRBJ1-2	CASSLGSGSGYTF	TGCGCCAGCAGCTTGGGGTCAGGGTCTGGCTACACCTTC
TRBV2	-	few	TRBJ2-7	CASSGGTEQYF	TGTGCCAGCAGTGGGGGCACCGAGCAGTACTTC
TRBV9	TRBD2	-	TRBJ2-1	CASSVAQTSGGVEQFF	TGTGCCAGCAGCGTAGCCCAGACTAGCGGCGGGGTTGAGCAGTTCTTC